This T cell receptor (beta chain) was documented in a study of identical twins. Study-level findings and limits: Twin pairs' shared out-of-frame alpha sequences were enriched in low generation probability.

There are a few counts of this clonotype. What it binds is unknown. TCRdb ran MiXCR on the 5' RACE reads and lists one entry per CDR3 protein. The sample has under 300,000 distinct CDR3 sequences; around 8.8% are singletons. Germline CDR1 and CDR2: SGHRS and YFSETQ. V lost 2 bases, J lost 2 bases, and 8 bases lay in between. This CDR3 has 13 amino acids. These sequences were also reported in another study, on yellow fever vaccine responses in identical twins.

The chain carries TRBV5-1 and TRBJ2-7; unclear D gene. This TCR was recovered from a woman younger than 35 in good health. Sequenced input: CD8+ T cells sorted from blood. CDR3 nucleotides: TGCGCCAGCAGCTTCGAACCAACCTACGAGCAGTACTTC. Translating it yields CASSFEPTYEQYF.